A selection of T cell receptor beta chains follows, all from one sample in a study of blood T cell repertoires in COVID-19. TCRdb's copy holds only in-frame clones and misses some; the assay was immunoSEQ multiplex PCR. The table shows 9,000 to 13,000 clones, with 70% to 90% occurring only once. Sequencing used peripheral blood. The receptors originated from a man aged 30 to 45 with active or convalescent COVID-19. Each CDR3 is given with its conserved first and last residue. D genes are given only for firm matches. Clone size is given for some rows only: seen once, a few or many times, or a class if the clone is expanded.

clone size: -; D gene: -; J gene: TRBJ2-3; V gene: TRBV3-1/TRBV3-2; CDR3 protein: CASSQGIDTQYF; CDR3 DNA: TGTGCCAGCAGCCAAGGTATTGATACGCAGTATTTT
clone size: -; D gene: TRBD1; J gene: TRBJ2-7; V gene: TRBV6-5; CDR3 protein: CASLDRGIYEQYF; CDR3 DNA: TGTGCCAGCTTGGACAGGGGGATTTACGAGCAGTACTTC
clone size: -; D gene: -; J gene: TRBJ2-2; V gene: TRBV7-2; CDR3 protein: CASSFLAGELFF; CDR3 DNA: TGTGCCAGCAGCTTTCTGGCTGGGGAGCTGTTTTTT
clone size: once; D gene: TRBD1; J gene: TRBJ1-5; V gene: TRBV6-6; CDR3 protein: CASSLGQGGQPQHF; CDR3 DNA: TGTGCCAGCAGTTTGGGACAGGGGGGCCAGCCCCAGCATTTT
clone size: -; D gene: -; J gene: TRBJ2-5; V gene: TRBV24-1; CDR3 protein: CATSDLFEGPQETQYF; CDR3 DNA: TGTGCCACCAGTGATTTGTTCGAGGGCCCCCAAGAGACCCAGTACTTC
clone size: -; D gene: -; J gene: TRBJ2-1; V gene: TRBV30; CDR3 protein: CAWGGRSGFYNEQFF; CDR3 DNA: TGTGCCTGGGGCGGGCGGTCGGGGTTCTACAATGAGCAGTTCTTC
clone size: few; D gene: TRBD2; J gene: TRBJ2-3; V gene: TRBV2; CDR3 protein: CASSPGLASDTQYF; CDR3 DNA: TGTGCCAGCAGCCCGGGACTAGCATCCGATACGCAGTATTTT
clone size: -; D gene: -; J gene: TRBJ1-1; V gene: TRBV7-2; CDR3 protein: CASSYGTLPNTEAFF; CDR3 DNA: TGTGCCAGCAGCTACGGGACTCTCCCGAACACTGAAGCTTTCTTT
clone size: -; D gene: -; J gene: TRBJ2-1; V gene: TRBV5-8; CDR3 protein: CASSVRGNNEQFF; CDR3 DNA: TGTGCCAGCAGCGTGCGGGGTAACAATGAGCAGTTCTTC
clone size: -; D gene: TRBD1; J gene: TRBJ1-1; V gene: TRBV4-1; CDR3 protein: CASSPGQGVVTEAFF; CDR3 DNA: TGCGCCAGCAGCCCGGGACAGGGGGTTGTGACTGAAGCTTTCTTT
clone size: few; D gene: TRBD2; J gene: TRBJ2-3; V gene: TRBV6-1; CDR3 protein: CASSERGGLDTQYF; CDR3 DNA: TGTGCCAGCAGTGAGCGGGGGGGCCTAGATACGCAGTATTTT